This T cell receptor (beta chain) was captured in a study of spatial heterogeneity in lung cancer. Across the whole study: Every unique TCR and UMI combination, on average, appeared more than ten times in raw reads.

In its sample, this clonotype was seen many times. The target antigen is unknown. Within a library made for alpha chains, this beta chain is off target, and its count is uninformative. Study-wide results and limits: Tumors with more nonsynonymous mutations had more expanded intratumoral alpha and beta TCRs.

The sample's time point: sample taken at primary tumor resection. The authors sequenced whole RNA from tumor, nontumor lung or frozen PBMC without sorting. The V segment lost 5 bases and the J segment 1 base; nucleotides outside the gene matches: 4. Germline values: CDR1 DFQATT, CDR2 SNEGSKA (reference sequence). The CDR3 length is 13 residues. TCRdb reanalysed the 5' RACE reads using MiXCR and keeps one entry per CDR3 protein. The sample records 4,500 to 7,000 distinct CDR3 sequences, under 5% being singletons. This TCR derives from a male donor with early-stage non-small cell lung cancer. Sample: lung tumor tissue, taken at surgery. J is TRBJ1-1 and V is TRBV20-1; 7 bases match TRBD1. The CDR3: CSAQGQQNTEAFF. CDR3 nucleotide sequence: TGCAGTGCTCAGGGACAGCAGAACACTGAAGCTTTCTTT.